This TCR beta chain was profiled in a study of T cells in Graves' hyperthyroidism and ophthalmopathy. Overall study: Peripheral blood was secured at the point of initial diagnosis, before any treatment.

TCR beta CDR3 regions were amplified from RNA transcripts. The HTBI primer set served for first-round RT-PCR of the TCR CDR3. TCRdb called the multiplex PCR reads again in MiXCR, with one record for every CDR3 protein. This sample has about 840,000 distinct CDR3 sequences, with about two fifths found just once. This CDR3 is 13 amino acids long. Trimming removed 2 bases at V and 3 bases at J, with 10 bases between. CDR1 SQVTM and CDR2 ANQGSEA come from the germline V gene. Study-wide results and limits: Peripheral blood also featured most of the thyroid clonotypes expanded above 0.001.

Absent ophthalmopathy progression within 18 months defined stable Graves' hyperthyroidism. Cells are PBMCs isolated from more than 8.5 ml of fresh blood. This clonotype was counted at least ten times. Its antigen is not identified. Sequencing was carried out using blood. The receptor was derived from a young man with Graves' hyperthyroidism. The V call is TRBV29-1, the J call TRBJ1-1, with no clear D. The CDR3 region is CSVEQSMDTEAFF. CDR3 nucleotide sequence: TGCAGCGTTGAACAGAGTATGGACACTGAAGCTTTCTTT. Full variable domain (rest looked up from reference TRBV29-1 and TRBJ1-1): SAVISQKPSRDICQRGTSLTIQCQVDSQVTMMFWYRQQPGQSLTLIATANQGSEATYESGFVIDKFPISRPNLTFSTLTVSNMSPEDSSIYLCSVEQSMDTEAFFGQGTRLTVV.